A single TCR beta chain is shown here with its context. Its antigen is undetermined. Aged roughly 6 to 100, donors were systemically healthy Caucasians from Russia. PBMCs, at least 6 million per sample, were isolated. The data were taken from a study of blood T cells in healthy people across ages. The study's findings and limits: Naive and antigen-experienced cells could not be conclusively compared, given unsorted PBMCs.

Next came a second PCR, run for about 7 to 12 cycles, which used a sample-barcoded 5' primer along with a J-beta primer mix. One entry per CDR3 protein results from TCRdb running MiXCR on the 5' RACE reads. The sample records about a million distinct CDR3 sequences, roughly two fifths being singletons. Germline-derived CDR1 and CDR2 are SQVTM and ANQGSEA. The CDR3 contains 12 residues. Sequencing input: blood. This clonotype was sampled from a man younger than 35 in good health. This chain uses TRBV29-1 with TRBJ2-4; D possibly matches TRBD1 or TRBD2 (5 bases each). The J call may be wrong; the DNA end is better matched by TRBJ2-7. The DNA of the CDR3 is TGCAGCGCCGAAACTAGGGACGACGAGCAGTACTTC. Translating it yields CSAETRDDEQYF.